Below are 32 T cell receptor beta chains sequenced from a single sample in a study of blood T cell repertoires in COVID-19. The table came from immunoSEQ multiplex PCR; TCRdb's copy has only in-frame clones and leaves some out. Of 55,000 to 75,000 clones listed, about 82% are singletons. Sample: peripheral blood. These receptors were taken from a human donor in a cohort sampled during active COVID-19.

The V gene is TRBV5-1, the J gene TRBJ1-2, with D unresolved. Germline V gene lookup returns CDR1 SGHRS and CDR2 YFSETQ. The V and J ends lost 0 bases and 5 bases respectively, with 8 bases between them. CDR3 size: 13 residues. The CDR3: CASSLARVYGYTF. The CDR3 DNA reads TGCGCCAGCAGCTTGGCCCGGGTTTATGGCTACACCTTC.

The rearrangement joins TRBV15 to TRBJ2-5, with TRBD1 matching 11 bases. The CDR3 runs to 15 residues. Germline CDR1 is LNHNV and CDR2 is YYDKDF (reference sequence). Germline trimming cut 6 bases from V and 7 bases from J; bases unmatched to any gene: 10. The CDR3 coding sequence is TGTGCCACCAGGAGGGGACAGGGGGGACTGGGGACCCAGTACTTC. Its protein is CATRRGQGGLGTQYF.

The chain couples TRBV30 to TRBJ1-1; perhaps TRBD1 as D (5 bases). V was pared by 0 bases and J by 3 bases, with 8 bases between. This CDR3 is built from 13 residues. Per germline, CDR1 GTSNPN and CDR2 SVGIG (reference sequence). This chain's CDR3 is CAWSVRVDTEAFF. The CDR3 region has the DNA TGTGCCTGGAGTGTCAGGGTGGACACTGAAGCTTTCTTT.

This sequence joins TRBV3-1 (or the pseudogene TRBV3-2) and TRBJ2-7; TRBD2 matches 10 bases. V lost 2 bases to trimming and J lost 4 bases; unmatched junction nucleotides: 5. CDR1 and CDR2 from the germline V gene are LGHDT and YNNKEL (reference sequence). The CDR3 is 15 residues long. The CDR3 DNA sequence: TGTGCCAGCAGCCAATACACTAGCGGGAATTACGAGCAGTACTTC. This gives the protein CASSQYTSGNYEQYF.

The V and J genes are TRBV19 and TRBJ2-7; 8 bases map to TRBD1. Germline lookup yields CDR1 LNHDA and CDR2 SQIVND (reference sequence). The CDR3 runs 15 residues. The ends lost 5 bases at V and 0 bases at J; junction bases unmatched: 6. The CDR3 is CASSLRQGSSYEQYF. CDR3 sequence (DNA): TGTGCCAGTAGTCTTAGACAGGGGTCCTCCTACGAGCAGTACTTC.

J is TRBJ2-7 and V is TRBV9; tentative D call: TRBD1 (6 bases). Trimming stripped 4 bases from V and 5 bases from J, with 13 bases between. This CDR3 comprises 13 residues. Per the germline V gene, CDR1 is SGDLS and CDR2 is YYNGEE. The chain's CDR3 is CASSWGRGDEQYF. CDR3 bases: TGTGCCAGCAGCTGGGGCAGGGGAGACGAGCAGTACTTC.

This clone was seen once. This chain connects TRBV2 to TRBJ2-3; 9 bases are a match to TRBD2. V shed 5 bases, J shed 1 base, and the junction held 7 bases outside the gene matches. CDR1 is SNHLY and CDR2 is FYNNEI in the germline V gene. This CDR3 spans 16 amino acids. The CDR3 DNA reads as TGTGCCAGCAGTCCCTATAGCGGGAGAGGCACAGATACGCAGTATTTT. It translates to CASSPYSGRGTDTQYF.

V is TRBV5-8 and J is TRBJ2-1, with a weak D call TRBD2 (6 bases). The germline V gene has CDR1 SGHTS and CDR2 YDEGEE. Between the trimmed V and J ends, which lost 4 bases and 6 bases, there was a span of 11 bases. This CDR3 has 13 residues. The CDR3 here is CASSPGEANEQFF. CDR3 DNA: TGTGCCAGCAGCCCGGGAGAGGCCAATGAGCAGTTCTTC.

The genes are TRBV9 and TRBJ2-7; D might be TRBD2 (5 bases). V gave up 4 bases and J gave up 5 bases, with 13 bases separating them. The CDR3 is made up of 13 amino acids. CDR1 is SGDLS and CDR2 is YYNGEE in the germline V gene. The DNA for the CDR3 is TGTGCCAGCAGCTGGCTAGCTCATGACGAGCAGTACTTC. It yields the protein CASSWLAHDEQYF.

J is TRBJ1-2 and V is TRBV14, with unresolved D. Germline V lookup: CDR1 SGHDN, CDR2 FVKESK. V shed 2 bases and J shed 3 bases, with 13 bases lying between them. The CDR3 runs to 15 residues. The CDR3 region is CASSQRGLSDYGYTF. Written as DNA, the CDR3 is TGTGCCAGCAGCCAACGAGGACTATCGGACTATGGCTACACCTTC. The full variable domain, with the rest looked up from reference TRBV14 and TRBJ1-2, is EAGVTQFPSHSVIEKGQTVTLRCDPISGHDNLYWYRRVMGKEIKFLLHFVKESKQDESGMPNNRFLAERTGGTYSTLKVQPAELEDSGVYFCASSQRGLSDYGYTFGSGTRLTVV.

V usage is TRBV20-1 and J usage is TRBJ2-5; maybe TRBD2 (6 bases). CDR3 length: 11 residues. Germline lookup yields CDR1 DFQATT and CDR2 SNEGSKA (reference sequence). V shed 6 bases and J shed 5 bases, with 10 bases lying between them. As DNA, the CDR3 is TGCAGTGCCGGAGGGCGGGAGACCCAGTACTTC. Translating it yields CSAGGRETQYF.

This clone was recorded a few times. The chain combines TRBV12-3 or TRBV12-4 with TRBJ2-3, with D possibly being TRBD1 (6 bases). The V end was cut by 7 bases, the J end by 4 bases, with 9 bases between. This CDR3 region has 12 residues. CDR3 in amino acids: CASKGTPDTQYF. The CDR3, as DNA: TGTGCCAGCAAGGGGACACCAGATACGCAGTATTTT.

This chain links TRBV4-2 with TRBJ1-2; TRBD1 matches 7 bases. The J segment lost 8 bases and the V segment lost 0 bases, leaving 3 bases of the junction unmatched. Germline CDR1 LGHNA, CDR2 YNFKEQ. The CDR3 runs 13 residues. CDR3 coding DNA: TGTGCCAGCAGCCAAGATCGCAGGGGGGGCTACACCTTC. Its translation is CASSQDRRGGYTF.

This chain joins TRBV7-9 and TRBJ2-1; 7 nucleotides agree with TRBD2. Trimming removed 5 bases from V and 6 bases from J; junction bases left unmatched: 10. Germline loops: CDR1 SEHNR, CDR2 FQNEAQ (reference sequence). CDR3 length: 15 amino acids. The CDR3 loop reads CASSTGTMFFNEQFF. The CDR3 DNA follows: TGTGCCAGCAGCACCGGGACTATGTTTTTCAATGAGCAGTTCTTC.

The gene calls are TRBV7-9 and TRBJ2-7; D remains ambiguous. Per the germline V gene, CDR1 is SEHNR and CDR2 is FQNEAQ (reference sequence). CDR3 length equals 11 residues. V was shortened by 3 bases and J by 2 bases, with 2 bases between the two germline ends. The CDR3 loop is CASSFTYEQYF. The CDR3 DNA follows: TGTGCCAGCAGCTTCACCTACGAGCAGTACTTC. The variable domain in full, with the rest retrieved from reference TRBV7-9 and TRBJ2-7, is DTGVSQNPRHKITKRGQNVTFRCDPISEHNRLYWYRQTLGQGPEFLTYFQNEAQLEKSRLLSDRFSAERPKGSFSTLEIQRTEQGDSAMYLCASSFTYEQYFGPGTRLTVT.

This clone turned up a few times. The chain combines TRBV19 with TRBJ1-4; TRBD1 agrees at 10 bases. Germline CDR1 is LNHDA and CDR2 is SQIVND (reference sequence). J lost 5 bases, V lost 6 bases, and 9 bases had no gene match. This CDR3 is built from 16 residues. Written as DNA, the CDR3 is TGTGCCAGTAGCCCTAGAGGGACAGGGGAAAATGAAAAACTGTTTTTT. The encoded protein is CASSPRGTGENEKLFF.

V and J are TRBV19 and TRBJ1-4; maybe TRBD1 (6 bases). Trimming pared 5 bases from V and 0 bases from J, leaving 13 bases between. The CDR3 runs to 16 residues. Germline CDR1 is LNHDA and CDR2 is SQIVND (reference sequence). The CDR3 DNA is TGTGCCAGTAGTCCTACAGGACAGCCAACTAATGAAAAACTGTTTTTT. It codes for CASSPTGQPTNEKLFF. The whole variable domain, filled in from reference TRBV19 and TRBJ1-4, reads DGGITQSPKYLFRKEGQNVTLSCEQNLNHDAMYWYRQDPGQGLRLIYYSQIVNDFQKGDIAEGYSVSREKKESFPLTVTSAQKNPTAFYLCASSPTGQPTNEKLFFGSGTQLSVL.

This clone was seen only a few times. This chain uses TRBV11-2 with TRBJ2-7; 11 nucleotides line up with TRBD2. J lost 4 bases, V lost 3 bases, and 5 bases had no gene match. CDR1 is SGHAT and CDR2 is FQNNGV in the germline V gene. The CDR3 spans 15 residues. CDR3 DNA: TGTGCCAGCAGCTTTACTAGCGGGAGCGAGTACGAGCAGTACTTC. Protein sequence: CASSFTSGSEYEQYF.

The chain is built from TRBV3-1 (or the pseudogene TRBV3-2) and TRBJ2-2, with 7 positions matching TRBD2. From germline, CDR1 is LGHDT and CDR2 YNNKEL (reference sequence). After removal of 1 base from V and 4 bases from J, the junction contained 0 bases not matched to a gene. The CDR3 runs to 14 residues. The CDR3 region is CASSQAGGTGELFF. As DNA, the CDR3 is TGTGCCAGCAGCCAAGCGGGGGGCACCGGGGAGCTGTTTTTT.

This chain joins TRBV5-1 and TRBJ2-7; TRBD1 aligns across 11 bases. This CDR3 is built from 16 residues. V lost 0 bases and J lost 9; bases outside the gene matches: 11. Germline V gene sequence: CDR1 SGHRS, CDR2 YFSETQ. The CDR3 DNA follows: TGCGCCAGCAGCTTGGCCGGACAGGGGGCCGGAGGTGTGCAGTACTTC. Encoded protein: CASSLAGQGAGGVQYF.

This clone was counted a single time. The V call is TRBV5-5, the J call TRBJ1-5, with a weak D call TRBD1 (5 bases). The germline V gene encodes CDR1 SGHKS and CDR2 YYEKEE (reference sequence). The length of the CDR3 is 15 residues. V was cut by 4 bases and J by 1 base, with 12 bases left in between. The CDR3 DNA sequence: TGTGCCAGCAGCCGATCGGACATAAGCAATCAGCCCCAGCATTTT. Protein sequence: CASSRSDISNQPQHF.

The gene calls are TRBV28 and TRBJ1-5; D call uncertain. Between the trimmed V and J ends, which lost 1 base and 1 base, there was a span of 14 bases. Germline-derived CDR1 and CDR2 are MDHEN and SYDVKM. This CDR3 contains 17 residues. The CDR3 nucleotides are TGTGCCAGCAGTTTATCGGGAATGGGAGTGAGCAATCAGCCCCAGCATTTT. It is translated as CASSLSGMGVSNQPQHF.

This rearrangement joins TRBV19 to TRBJ2-7; 11 bases agree with TRBD1. There are 14 residues in the CDR3. Germline V gene data show CDR1 as LNHDA and CDR2 as SQIVND (reference sequence). J lost 7 bases, V lost 4 bases, and 6 bases had no gene match. For the CDR3, the DNA is TGTGCCAGTAGTACGGACAGGGGGCAAGGAGAGCAGTACTTC. Translating it yields CASSTDRGQGEQYF.

This chain uses TRBV9 with TRBJ2-3; possibly TRBD2 for D (6 bases). From germline, CDR1 is SGDLS and CDR2 YYNGEE. V was shortened by 1 base and J by 1 base, with 7 bases between the two germline ends. The CDR3 totals 14 residues. CDR3: CASSVWGGTDTQYF. CDR3 in DNA: TGTGCCAGCAGCGTATGGGGGGGCACAGATACGCAGTATTTT.

V usage is TRBV28 and J usage is TRBJ1-4; maybe TRBD1 (6 bases). Germline loops: CDR1 MDHEN, CDR2 SYDVKM. Trimming removed 10 bases at V and 7 bases at J, with 19 bases between. The CDR3 spans 14 residues. CDR3 DNA: TGTGCCACCGCTGGCAGGGGAGTCCCTGAAAAACTGTTTTTT. Amino acid sequence: CATAGRGVPEKLFF. The whole variable domain, filled in from reference TRBV28 and TRBJ1-4, reads DVKVTQSSRYLVKRTGEKVFLECVQDMDHENMFWYRQDPGLGLRLIYFSYDVKMKEKGDIPEGYSVSREKKERFSLILESASTNQTSMYLCATAGRGVPEKLFFGSGTQLSVL.

This clone has just a few counts. The V call is TRBV10-2, the J call TRBJ2-7; 10 nucleotides match TRBD1. The junction had 9 bases not matched to a gene; V was cut back by 8 bases and J by 2 bases. Germline V gene lookup returns CDR1 WSHSY and CDR2 SAAADI. The CDR3 sequence is 15 residues long. CDR3 DNA sequence: TGCGCCAGCGGGGTCCGACAGGGGGCCGCCTACGAGCAGTACTTC. Translated: CASGVRQGAAYEQYF.

The chain is built from TRBV27 and TRBJ2-7; tentatively, D is TRBD2 (5 bases). Germline-derived CDR1 and CDR2 are MNHEY and SMNVEV (reference sequence). CDR3 length: 13 amino acids. V lost 5 bases and J 7 bases, leaving 15 bases between the germline ends. In nucleotides, the CDR3 is TGTGCCAGCAGTGAGAGGGCCTTGGGGGAGCAGTACTTC. Protein sequence: CASSERALGEQYF.

This clone was recorded only once. The V and J genes are TRBV28 and TRBJ2-7, with 8 bases matching TRBD2. Trimming cost V 6 bases and J 0 bases; bases outside gene matches: 7. This CDR3 has 15 amino acids. Germline V gene sequence: CDR1 MDHEN, CDR2 SYDVKM. CDR3 residues: CASRIGLAGSYEQYF. Here the CDR3 DNA reads TGTGCCAGCAGAATAGGGCTAGCGGGCTCCTACGAGCAGTACTTC. The full variable domain, with the rest looked up from reference TRBV28 and TRBJ2-7, is DVKVTQSSRYLVKRTGEKVFLECVQDMDHENMFWYRQDPGLGLRLIYFSYDVKMKEKGDIPEGYSVSREKKERFSLILESASTNQTSMYLCASRIGLAGSYEQYFGPGTRLTVT.

The V gene is TRBV7-9, the J gene TRBJ2-7; 13 bases fit TRBD2. V trimming: 3 bases; J trimming: 5 bases; junction bases outside the gene matches: 7. Per the germline V gene, CDR1 is SEHNR and CDR2 is FQNEAQ (reference sequence). This CDR3 region has 16 residues. The CDR3 coding sequence is TGTGCCAGCAGCTTGCAACTAGCGGGAGGGCAGGACGAGCAGTACTTC. Translation: CASSLQLAGGQDEQYF.

The chain has TRBV6-2 or TRBV6-3 and TRBJ2-6; 7 bases agree with TRBD1. Looked up from germline, CDR1 is MNHEY and CDR2 is SVGEGT. The CDR3 contains 17 residues. The trim removed 4 bases at V and 2 bases at J, leaving 8 bases unmatched. CDR3 sequence reads: CASSSDRASTGANVLTF. DNA for the CDR3: TGTGCCAGCAGTTCAGACAGGGCCTCGACTGGGGCCAACGTCCTGACTTTC.

This chain connects TRBV6-2 or TRBV6-3 to TRBJ2-1; possible D gene TRBD2, 5 bases. The ends were cut back, 0 bases at V and 0 bases at J, with 12 bases in the middle. Germline CDR1 MNHEY, CDR2 SVGEGT. The CDR3 has 17 amino acids. This chain's CDR3 is CASSYSWTSSSYNEQFF. Here the CDR3 DNA reads TGTGCCAGCAGTTACTCGTGGACTTCTTCCTCCTACAATGAGCAGTTCTTC.

The chain has TRBV4-3 and TRBJ1-3, with D possibly TRBD1 on 5 matching bases. The CDR3 runs to 15 residues. Trimming left V 4 bases short and J 4 bases short, with 14 bases between. CDR1 is LGHNA, CDR2 YSLEER, per germline. In DNA form, the CDR3 reads TGCGCCAGCAGCCCGTCCCAGGGCTCCGGAAACACCATATATTTT. It specifies CASSPSQGSGNTIYF.